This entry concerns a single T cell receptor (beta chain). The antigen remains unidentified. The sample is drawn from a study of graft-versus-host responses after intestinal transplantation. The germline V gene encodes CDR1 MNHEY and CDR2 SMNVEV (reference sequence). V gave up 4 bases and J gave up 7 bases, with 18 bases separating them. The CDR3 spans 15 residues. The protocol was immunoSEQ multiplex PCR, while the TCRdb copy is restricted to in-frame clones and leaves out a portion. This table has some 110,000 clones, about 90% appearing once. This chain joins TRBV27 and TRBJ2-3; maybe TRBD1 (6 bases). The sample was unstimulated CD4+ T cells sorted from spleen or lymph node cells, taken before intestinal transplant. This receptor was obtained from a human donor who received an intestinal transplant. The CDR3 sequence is CASSSEARGRNTQYF. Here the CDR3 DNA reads TGTGCCAGCAGTTCTGAGGCCAGGGGCAGGAATACGCAGTATTTT.